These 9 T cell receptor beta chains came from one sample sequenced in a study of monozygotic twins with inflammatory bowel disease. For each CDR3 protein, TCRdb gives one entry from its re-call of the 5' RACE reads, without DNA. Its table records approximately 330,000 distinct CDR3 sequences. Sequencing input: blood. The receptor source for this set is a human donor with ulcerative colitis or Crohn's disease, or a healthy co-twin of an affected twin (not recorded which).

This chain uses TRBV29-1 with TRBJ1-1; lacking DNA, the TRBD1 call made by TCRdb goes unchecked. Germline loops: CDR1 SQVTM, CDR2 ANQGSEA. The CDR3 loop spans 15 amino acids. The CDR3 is CSVGPLQGMNTEAFF.

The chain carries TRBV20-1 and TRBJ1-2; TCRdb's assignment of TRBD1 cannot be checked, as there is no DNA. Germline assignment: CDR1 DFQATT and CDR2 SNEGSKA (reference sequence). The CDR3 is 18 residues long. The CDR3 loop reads CSATLWYLQGGPNYGYTF.

The CDR3: CASSLQGMETGISPLHF. V is TRBV12-3 or TRBV12-4 and J is TRBJ1-6; the D call of TRBD1 rests on TCRdb alone, since no DNA is present to check it. The CDR3 covers 17 residues.

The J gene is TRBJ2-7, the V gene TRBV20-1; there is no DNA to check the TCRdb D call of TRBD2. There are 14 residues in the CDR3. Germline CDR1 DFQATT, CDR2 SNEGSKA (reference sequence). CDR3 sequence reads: CSAVDLAGASEQYF.

The CDR3 reads CASSHPGLAGATPRPWNEQFF. This sequence joins TRBV14 and TRBJ2-1; TCRdb designates TRBD2, a call that cannot be tested without DNA. The CDR3 is made up of 21 amino acids. The germline V gene encodes CDR1 SGHDN and CDR2 FVKESK. The full variable domain, with the rest looked up from reference TRBV14 and TRBJ2-1, is EAGVTQFPSHSVIEKGQTVTLRCDPISGHDNLYWYRRVMGKEIKFLLHFVKESKQDESGMPNNRFLAERTGGTYSTLKVQPAELEDSGVYFCASSHPGLAGATPRPWNEQFFGPGTRLTVL.

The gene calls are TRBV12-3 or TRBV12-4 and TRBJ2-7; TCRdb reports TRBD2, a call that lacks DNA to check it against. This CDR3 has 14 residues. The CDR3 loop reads CASSLSGGPGEQYF.

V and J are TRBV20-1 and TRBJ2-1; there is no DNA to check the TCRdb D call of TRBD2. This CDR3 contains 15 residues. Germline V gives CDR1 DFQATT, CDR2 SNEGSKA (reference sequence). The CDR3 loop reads CSATRAAGGHNEQFF.

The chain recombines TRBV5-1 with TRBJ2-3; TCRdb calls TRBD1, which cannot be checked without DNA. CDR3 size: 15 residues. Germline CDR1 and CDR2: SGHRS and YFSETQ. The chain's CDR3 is CASSLVFRAEDTQYF.

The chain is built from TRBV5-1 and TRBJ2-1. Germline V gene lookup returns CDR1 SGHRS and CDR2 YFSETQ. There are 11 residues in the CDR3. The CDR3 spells CASSTDTEQFF.